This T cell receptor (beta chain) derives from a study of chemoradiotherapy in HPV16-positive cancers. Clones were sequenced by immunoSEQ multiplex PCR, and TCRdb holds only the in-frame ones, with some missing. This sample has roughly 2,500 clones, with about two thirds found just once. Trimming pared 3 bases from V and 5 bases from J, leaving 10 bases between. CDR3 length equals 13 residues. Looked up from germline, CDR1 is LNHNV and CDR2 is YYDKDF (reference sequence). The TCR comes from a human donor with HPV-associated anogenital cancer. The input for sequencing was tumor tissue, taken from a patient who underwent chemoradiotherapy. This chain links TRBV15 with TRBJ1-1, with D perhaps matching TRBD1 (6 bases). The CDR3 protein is CATSREQGTEAFF. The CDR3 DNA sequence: TGTGCCACCAGCAGGGAACAGGGTACTGAAGCTTTCTTT.